This entry lists 27 T cell receptor beta chains sequenced from one sample in a study of low-dose radiotherapy and immunotherapy resistance in tumors. Alpha- and beta-chain coverage of first-strand cDNA came from TRAV- and TRBV-specific primers. TCRs were amplified for 20 to 25 PCR cycles with a constant-region primer and V-primer adapter. MiXCR was run by TCRdb on the reads, yielding one entry per CDR3 protein. This table has roughly 39,000 distinct CDR3 sequences, 25% to 40% appearing once. The time point is: before trial treatment. Specimen: PBMCs, collected before treatment. The source is a male donor with gallbladder cancer.

At least ten counts were recorded for this clonotype. The rearrangement joins TRBV13 to TRBJ1-2; TRBD1 aligns across 7 bases. Germline values: CDR1 PRHDT, CDR2 FYEKMQ (reference sequence). V was clipped by 6 bases and J by 8 bases; unmatched bases: 12. The length of the CDR3 is 14 residues. Written as DNA, the CDR3 is TGTGCCAGCAGAAACATCGGACAGGCTTGGGGCTACACCTTC. As protein: CASRNIGQAWGYTF.

This clonotype was observed many times. The V call is TRBV7-9, the J call TRBJ2-7, with 9 bases lining up with TRBD2. The CDR3 contains 14 residues. Germline CDR1 and CDR2: SEHNR and FQNEAQ (reference sequence). V shed 4 bases, J shed 6 bases, and the junction held 7 bases outside the gene matches. The CDR3 region has the DNA TGTGCCAGCAGCTCCTTAGCGGGAGTGGGCGAGCAGTACTTC. Protein: CASSSLAGVGEQYF. The whole variable domain, remainder taken from reference TRBV7-9 and TRBJ2-7, is DTGVSQNPRHKITKRGQNVTFRCDPISEHNRLYWYRQTLGQGPEFLTYFQNEAQLEKSRLLSDRFSAERPKGSFSTLEIQRTEQGDSAMYLCASSSLAGVGEQYFGPGTRLTVT.

The sample holds many counts of this clonotype. The rearrangement links TRBV4-2 to TRBJ1-5; possibly TRBD1 for D (5 bases). The V gene lost 1 base and the J gene lost 1 base, with 14 bases spanning the gap. The CDR3 runs 17 residues. CDR1 is LGHNA, CDR2 YNFKEQ, per germline. The CDR3 coding sequence is TGTGCCAGCAGCCAAGGTAATTCTGGGGGGAGCAATCAGCCCCAGCATTTT. Translation: CASSQGNSGGSNQPQHF.

The chain links TRBV26 to TRBJ2-7; the D call of TRBD1 is as the table states it, not checked on the DNA. TRBV26 is annotated as a pseudogene. The CDR3 sequence is 15 residues long. This chain's CDR3 is CASSARTAKNYEQYF. As DNA, the CDR3 is TGTGCCAGCAGCGCTAGGACAGCTAAGAACTACGAGCAGTACTTC.

This clonotype has ten or more counts. The chain has TRBV9 and TRBJ1-2; 10 nucleotides align to TRBD1. The CDR3 has 15 amino acids. Germline CDR1 SGDLS, CDR2 YYNGEE. V lost 3 bases, J lost 2 bases, and 4 bases stayed unmatched. The CDR3 nucleotides read TGTGCCAGCAGCGAATCGGACAGGGGGAACTATGGCTACACCTTC. This translates into CASSESDRGNYGYTF.

This clonotype was seen ten or more times. The chain has TRBV12-3 or TRBV12-4 and TRBJ2-5, with D maybe TRBD1 (5 bases). Trimming removed 7 bases from V and 5 bases from J, with 17 bases in between. The CDR3 sequence is 14 residues long. The DNA for the CDR3 is TGTGCCAGCATTAAAAATGGGGCCTGGGAGACCCAGTACTTC. Its translation: CASIKNGAWETQYF.

This rearrangement joins TRBV4-2 to TRBJ1-1; D possibly corresponds to TRBD1 (5 bases). V lost 2 bases and J lost 1, with 11 bases in between. This CDR3 has 15 amino acids. Germline V CDR1 and CDR2: LGHNA, YNFKEQ. The CDR3 reads CASSQMGRRNTEAFF. CDR3 nucleotides: TGTGCCAGCAGCCAAATGGGACGACGGAACACTGAAGCTTTCTTT.

By share of the sample, this clonotype is medium-sized. The V gene is TRBV28, the J gene TRBJ2-3; no reliable D call. Germline CDR1 reads MDHEN; CDR2 reads SYDVKM. CDR3 length: 14 residues. V was clipped by 4 bases and J by 5 bases, with 13 bases between them. CDR3 bases: TGTGCCAGCAGTTCAACGGTACGAGTAGATACGCAGTATTTT. Protein sequence: CASSSTVRVDTQYF.

This clonotype was counted many times. This rearrangement joins TRBV29-1 to TRBJ1-1; perhaps TRBD1 as D (6 bases). Trimming shortened V by 5 bases and J by 1 base, and 11 bases separated the two germline ends. The CDR3 extends over 13 amino acids. Germline V gives CDR1 SQVTM, CDR2 ANQGSEA. The CDR3 region has the DNA TGCAGCGTTAATAGGGGGGGGAACACTGAAGCTTTCTTT. It is translated as CSVNRGGNTEAFF.

This chain uses TRBV10-3 with TRBJ2-3; D may match TRBD1 or TRBD2 (5 bases each). CDR1 and CDR2 from the germline V gene are ENHRY and SYGVKD. CDR3 length: 13 amino acids. Trimming pared 9 bases from V and 4 bases from J, leaving 14 bases between. CDR3 DNA: TGTGCCATGGGGCGGGTCGGAGCAGATACGCAGTATTTT. It is translated as CAMGRVGADTQYF.

This clonotype appeared many times. The rearrangement joins TRBV28 to TRBJ1-2, with D unclear. The CDR3 totals 13 residues. CDR1 and CDR2 (germline): MDHEN, SYDVKM. The V end was cut by 4 bases, the J end by 5 bases, with 11 bases between. CDR3: CASSSGNEYGYTF. Written as DNA, the CDR3 is TGTGCCAGCAGTTCTGGTAACGAATATGGCTACACCTTC.

This clonotype came up many times. The V call is TRBV2, the J call TRBJ1-6; 9 bases agree with TRBD1. J lost 7 bases, V lost 9 bases, and 4 bases had no gene match. The CDR3 sequence is 13 residues long. Per germline, CDR1 SNHLY and CDR2 FYNNEI. CDR3 amino acids: CARGTGINSPLHF. As DNA, the CDR3 is TGTGCCAGGGGGACAGGGATCAATTCACCCCTCCACTTT.

This clonotype was detected ten times or more. CDR3 region: CASSRPSGSGYEQYF. As DNA, the CDR3 is TGTGCCAGCAGCCGCCCCAGCGGGAGTGGGTACGAGCAGTACTTC. This chain links TRBV28 with TRBJ2-7; 8 nucleotides match TRBD2. The germline gives CDR1 MDHEN, CDR2 SYDVKM. This CDR3 comprises 15 residues. Trimming cost V 6 bases and J 4 bases; bases outside gene matches: 11.

The sample holds many counts of this clonotype. The chain carries TRBV30 and TRBJ1-1; no clear D gene. Trimming shortened V by 3 bases and J by 7 bases, and 9 bases separated the two germline ends. The germline CDR1 and CDR2 sequences are GTSNPN and SVGIG (reference sequence). The CDR3 is 11 amino acids. CDR3 sequence reads: CAWRETVEAFF. The DNA of the CDR3 is TGTGCCTGGAGGGAGACGGTTGAAGCTTTCTTT.

The CDR3: CASTHKAREGGMHTQYF. CDR3 DNA: TGTGCCAGCACCCATAAGGCGAGGGAGGGCGGCATGCATACGCAGTATTTT. This chain joins TRBV12-3 or TRBV12-4 and TRBJ2-3, with 7 bases aligning to TRBD2. CDR3 length: 17 residues. V dropped 7 bases and J dropped 7; count of bases not matched to a gene: 20.

This clonotype was counted ten times or more. The CDR3 region is CASSPGWTGELFF. In DNA, the CDR3 is TGTGCCAGCAGCCCCGGATGGACCGGGGAGCTGTTTTTT. This rearrangement joins TRBV12-3 or TRBV12-4 to TRBJ2-2; no definite D call. The CDR3 consists of 13 residues. Deletions cut 6 bases from V and 5 bases from J, with 10 bases between.

Note on this clonotype: Given a far larger clone just one base away, this is likely a sequencing read error. The chain uses TRBV1 and TRBJ2-1. TRBV1 is a documented pseudogene. The CDR3 covers 16 residues. The CDR3 DNA reads as TGCGCCAGCAGCCAAGTTAATTTGGTGGCCTGCAATGAGCAGTTCTTC. Protein sequence: CASSQVNLVACNEQFF.

This clonotype has at least ten counts. V usage is TRBV6-2 or TRBV6-3 and J usage is TRBJ2-7; no clear D gene. V lost 7 bases, J lost 3 bases, and 19 bases lay in between. The germline V gene encodes CDR1 MNHEY and CDR2 SVGEGT. The CDR3 is made up of 15 amino acids. The CDR3 DNA follows: TGTGCCAGCATCTCCCGCGTGGCTAGTGGCTACGAGCAGTACTTC. It yields the protein CASISRVASGYEQYF.

With regard to this clonotype: A far larger clone is only one base removed, so a read error is likely. V and J are TRBV5-8 and TRBJ2-1; D is undetermined. CDR1 and CDR2 from the germline V gene are SGHTS and YDEGEE. The V end was cut by 2 bases, the J end by 5 bases, with 8 bases between. The CDR3 consists of 13 residues. The CDR3 reads CASSLVTHNEQFF. The CDR3 region has the DNA TGTGCCAGCAGCTTAGTTACCCACAATGAGCAGTTCTTC.

The chain combines TRBV7-8 with TRBJ2-7, with a tentative D call TRBD2 (5 bases). Trimming pared 1 base from V and 5 bases from J, leaving 15 bases between. The germline V gene has CDR1 SGHVS and CDR2 FQNEAQ. CDR3 size: 15 residues. In nucleotides, the CDR3 is TGTGCCAGCAGCTTAGACGGAGCCCCCGGGGACGAGCAGTACTTC. It codes for CASSLDGAPGDEQYF.

This clonotype was seen ten or more times. The rearrangement joins TRBV14 to TRBJ2-4; 10 bases are a match to TRBD2. CDR3 length: 19 residues. Germline assignment: CDR1 SGHDN and CDR2 FVKESK. After removal of 0 bases from V and 0 bases from J, the junction contained 8 bases not matched to a gene. CDR3 sequence reads: CASSQDGGTSDLAKNIQYF. The CDR3 nucleotides read TGTGCCAGCAGCCAAGATGGGGGGACTAGCGACCTAGCCAAAAACATTCAGTACTTC.

This chain joins TRBV5-4 and TRBJ2-3; D not resolved. The CDR3 extends over 16 amino acids. Germline values: CDR1 SGHNT, CDR2 YYREEE (reference sequence). V shed 1 base and J shed 2 bases, with 14 bases lying between them. CDR3 bases: TGTGCCAGCAGCTTGAGCGCCAGGACCGCCACAGATACGCAGTATTTT. Amino acid sequence: CASSLSARTATDTQYF.

The chain couples TRBV4-2 to TRBJ2-1, with 13 positions matching TRBD2. Germline CDR1 is LGHNA and CDR2 is YNFKEQ. J was trimmed by 7 bases and V by 0 bases; bases with no gene match: 6. The CDR3 runs to 17 residues. The CDR3 reads CASSQETSGGARNEQFF. CDR3 coding DNA: TGTGCCAGCAGCCAAGAAACTAGCGGGGGGGCTCGAAATGAGCAGTTCTTC.

This clonotype was seen at least ten times. The chain has TRBV24-1 and TRBJ2-5, with D perhaps TRBD1 or TRBD2 (5 bases each). CDR3 size: 16 residues. Germline-derived CDR1 and CDR2 are KGHDR and SFDVKD. The V end lost 4 bases, the J end lost 4 bases, and 18 bases lay between the germline ends. CDR3 in amino acids: CATSDRDLRSGETQYF. DNA of the CDR3: TGTGCCACCAGTGACCGGGACCTAAGGTCGGGAGAGACCCAGTACTTC.

This clonotype was observed many times. Its ends do not fully match the called genes, so a read error is possible. The chain is built from TRBV5-1 and TRBJ2-1, with 11 bases matching TRBD2. Germline CDR1 is SGHRS and CDR2 is YFSETQ. The CDR3 has 18 residues. In DNA, the CDR3 is TGTGCCAGCAGCTTGGTCCGGTCTAGCGGGGGGTCCTACAATGAGCAGTTCTTC. It encodes CASSLVRSSGGSYNEQFF.

This clonotype was seen many times. This rearrangement joins TRBV5-1 to TRBJ2-2; 12 bases match TRBD2. The J segment lost 5 bases and the V segment lost 4 bases, leaving 12 bases of the junction unmatched. The CDR3 runs 18 residues. Germline loops: CDR1 SGHRS, CDR2 YFSETQ. This CDR3 is CASSPGLAGTGGTGELFF. CDR3 nucleotides: TGCGCCAGCAGCCCCGGACTAGCGGGAACCGGCGGTACCGGGGAGCTGTTTTTT.

The table lists this clonotype with many counts. The chain is built from TRBV20-1 and TRBJ1-3; no definite D call. Germline V CDR1 and CDR2: DFQATT, SNEGSKA (reference sequence). V shed 5 bases and J shed 4 bases, with 6 bases lying between them. There are 11 residues in the CDR3. The CDR3 region is CSAEWGNTIYF. The CDR3 DNA sequence: TGCAGTGCTGAATGGGGAAACACCATATATTTT.